Listed here are 21 T cell receptor beta chains from one sample, sequenced in a study of blood T cell repertoires in COVID-19. The protocol was immunoSEQ multiplex PCR, while the TCRdb copy is restricted to in-frame clones and leaves out a portion. This sample has 100,000 or so clones, with approximately 89% found just once. Sample: peripheral blood. Every receptor here comes from a human donor with active COVID-19. The donor label of this sample is uncertain.

In this sample, this clone turned up a few times. The chain is built from TRBV6-6 and TRBJ2-4; D perhaps matches TRBD2 (5 bases). CDR1 and CDR2 (germline): MNHNY, SVGAGI (reference sequence). With 0 bases removed from V and 3 bases from J, the gap between germline ends came to 9 bases. This CDR3 has 15 residues. As DNA, the CDR3 is TGTGCCAGCAGTTACTCCACGGAGGACAAAAACATTCAGTACTTC. This sequence encodes CASSYSTEDKNIQYF.

The rearrangement uses TRBV19 and TRBJ2-5; a weak D match, TRBD2 (6 bases). This CDR3 has 14 amino acids. Germline V lookup: CDR1 LNHDA, CDR2 SQIVND (reference sequence). The V end was cut by 5 bases, the J end by 5 bases, with 15 bases between. In DNA, the CDR3 is TGTGCCAGTAGTGCGCTGGATGGGGGGGAGACCCAGTACTTC. It is translated as CASSALDGGETQYF.

The chain couples TRBV18 to TRBJ2-1, with D possibly being TRBD2 (5 bases). CDR1 is KGHSH and CDR2 is LQKENI in the germline V gene. V lost 4 bases and J 9 bases, leaving 16 bases between the germline ends. This CDR3 region has 14 residues. In DNA form, the CDR3 reads TGTGCCAGCTCACAATTAGGGAGAAGCGGTGAGCAGTTCTTC. Translation gives CASSQLGRSGEQFF.

The chain employs TRBV19 and TRBJ2-5, with a possible D match to TRBD1 (6 bases). V dropped 2 bases and J dropped 3 bases, with 10 bases sitting between them. Germline CDR1 is LNHDA and CDR2 is SQIVND (reference sequence). This CDR3 spans 14 amino acids. CDR3 protein: CASSIRGGKETQYF. CDR3 bases: TGTGCCAGTAGTATACGTGGGGGCAAAGAGACCCAGTACTTC.

The chain uses TRBV27 and TRBJ2-7; 11 bases map to TRBD2. Germline values: CDR1 MNHEY, CDR2 SMNVEV (reference sequence). With 7 bases clipped from V and 4 bases from J, the junction kept 6 bases outside the gene matches. This CDR3 is 14 amino acids long. CDR3 region: CASKALAGVYEQYF. DNA of the CDR3: TGTGCCAGCAAAGCACTAGCGGGGGTATACGAGCAGTACTTC.

The chain has TRBV6-2 or TRBV6-3 and TRBJ1-1; D unresolved. V shed 6 bases and J shed 0 bases, with 14 bases lying between them. The CDR3 is 15 residues long. Germline V gene lookup returns CDR1 MNHEY and CDR2 SVGEGT. This chain's CDR3 is CASSYNSLLNTEAFF. DNA for the CDR3: TGTGCCAGCAGCTATAATTCTTTATTGAACACTGAAGCTTTCTTT.

This chain uses TRBV5-4 with TRBJ1-1, with D tentatively TRBD1 (6 bases). This CDR3 contains 15 residues. V was cut by 4 bases and J by 1 base, with 14 bases left in between. Germline assignment: CDR1 SGHNT and CDR2 YYREEE (reference sequence). This CDR3 reads CASSGRGGANTEAFF. The CDR3 nucleotides read TGTGCCAGCAGCGGGAGGGGGGGTGCGAACACTGAAGCTTTCTTT.

This sequence joins TRBV6-5 and TRBJ1-6; a possible D gene is TRBD1 (5 bases). Trimming cost V 5 bases and J 7 bases, with 12 bases left between them. CDR3 length: 14 residues. Germline CDR1 MNHEY, CDR2 SVGAGI. The chain's CDR3 is CASSRGGGNSPLHF. DNA for the CDR3: TGTGCCAGCAGTCGCGGGGGAGGCAATTCACCCCTCCACTTT.

V and J are TRBV5-1 and TRBJ1-2, with D perhaps TRBD1 (6 bases). CDR1 and CDR2 from the germline V gene are SGHRS and YFSETQ. V shed 2 bases and J shed 4 bases, with 15 bases lying between them. The CDR3 is 15 amino acids. CDR3 amino acids: CASSLLPGTSYGYTF. The CDR3 coding sequence is TGCGCCAGCAGCTTACTCCCCGGGACAAGCTATGGCTACACCTTC.

The gene calls are TRBV6-1 and TRBJ1-4; D not certain. With 1 base removed from V and 5 bases from J, the gap between germline ends came to 11 bases. Germline-derived CDR1 and CDR2 are MNHNS and SASEGT. The CDR3 sequence is 15 residues long. The DNA for the CDR3 is TGTGCCAGCAGTGAAGGGCCAGGCTTAAATGAAAAACTGTTTTTT. It specifies CASSEGPGLNEKLFF.

V is TRBV5-1 and J is TRBJ1-6; the match to TRBD1 covers 10 bases. CDR1 and CDR2 (germline): SGHRS, YFSETQ. J lost 7 bases, V lost 2 bases, and 9 bases had no gene match. The CDR3 totals 17 residues. CDR3 sequence: CASSFGGTGAQNSPLHF. DNA of the CDR3: TGCGCCAGCAGCTTCGGCGGGACAGGGGCGCAAAATTCACCCCTCCACTTT.

V gene TRBV2 combines with J gene TRBJ1-1; D gene unclear. CDR3 length: 13 amino acids. The V end lost 7 bases, the J end lost 1 base, and 10 bases lay between the germline ends. Per the germline V gene, CDR1 is SNHLY and CDR2 is FYNNEI. The CDR3 nucleotides are TGTGCCAGCAACGAGCAACCGAACACTGAAGCTTTCTTT. This codes for CASNEQPNTEAFF.

This clone was counted once. The gene calls are TRBV6-2 or TRBV6-3 and TRBJ2-7; TRBD2 might be the D (5 bases). This CDR3 has 13 residues. In germline, CDR1 is MNHEY, CDR2 SVGEGT. V lost 5 bases and J lost 6, with 14 bases in between. The CDR3 is CASSQGWGAEQYF. CDR3 bases: TGTGCCAGCAGTCAAGGGTGGGGAGCCGAGCAGTACTTC.

The V and J genes are TRBV9 and TRBJ1-1, with D hard to call. V dropped 0 bases and J dropped 3 bases, with 6 bases sitting between them. Per the germline V gene, CDR1 is SGDLS and CDR2 is YYNGEE. The CDR3 is made up of 13 amino acids. The CDR3: CASSVAADTEAFF. The CDR3 nucleotides are TGTGCCAGCAGCGTAGCAGCGGACACTGAAGCTTTCTTT.

The chain uses TRBV7-2 and TRBJ2-1; 10 positions match TRBD2. Germline V gives CDR1 SGHTA, CDR2 FQGNSA. The V and J ends lost 1 base and 8 bases, in that order; junction bases with no gene match: 8. The CDR3 loop spans 16 amino acids. CDR3 amino acids: CASSLVSGGAADEQFF. CDR3 DNA sequence: TGTGCCAGCAGCTTAGTCAGCGGGGGGGCGGCGGATGAGCAGTTCTTC.

The chain links TRBV2 to TRBJ1-1, with a weak D call TRBD1 (6 bases). This CDR3 has 16 residues. Germline V lookup: CDR1 SNHLY, CDR2 FYNNEI. Trimming stripped 6 bases from V and 6 bases from J, with 23 bases between. The CDR3 DNA is TGTGCCAGCAGCGGAAGACAGGCCCCCTATCAGGCTGAAGCTTTCTTT. It encodes CASSGRQAPYQAEAFF.

The chain employs TRBV6-6 and TRBJ1-1; a weak D match, TRBD1 (6 bases). CDR3 size: 16 residues. V was clipped by 0 bases and J by 3 bases, with 14 bases between them. Germline lookup yields CDR1 MNHNY and CDR2 SVGAGI (reference sequence). CDR3 amino acids: CASSYSAWAGDTEAFF. The CDR3 coding sequence is TGTGCCAGCAGTTACTCCGCTTGGGCAGGGGACACTGAAGCTTTCTTT.

V gene TRBV5-4 combines with J gene TRBJ1-4; 8 nucleotides align to TRBD1. Germline V gene sequence: CDR1 SGHNT, CDR2 YYREEE (reference sequence). The CDR3 is 16 residues long. Trimming at V came to 4 bases and at J to 3 bases, leaving 8 bases not matched to a gene. Here the CDR3 DNA reads TGTGCCAGCAGCATCGCAGGGGGCGAAGCTAATGAAAAACTGTTTTTT. Translated: CASSIAGGEANEKLFF.

The CDR3 protein is CASSPEGDEQFF. The CDR3 DNA follows: TGTGCCAGCAGTCCCGAGGGGGATGAGCAGTTCTTC. This chain uses TRBV7-9 with TRBJ2-1, with D tentatively TRBD1 (6 bases). Germline CDR1 SEHNR, CDR2 FQNEAQ (reference sequence). CDR3 length equals 12 residues. Deletions cut 6 bases from V and 8 bases from J, with 11 bases between.

This clone was detected only once. This chain joins TRBV3-1 (or the pseudogene TRBV3-2) and TRBJ1-4; D is ambiguous. The CDR3 is 15 amino acids. CDR1 and CDR2 from the germline V gene are LGHDT and YNNKEL (reference sequence). Deletions cut 0 bases from V and 5 bases from J, with 10 bases between. The CDR3 loop reads CASSQDGRGNEKLFF. The CDR3 bases are TGTGCCAGCAGCCAAGACGGGCGGGGAAATGAAAAACTGTTTTTT.

The chain combines TRBV19 with TRBJ1-4; TRBD1 matches at 10 bases. The length of the CDR3 is 17 residues. With V trimmed by 1 base and J by 8 bases, 10 bases remained unmatched. Germline lookup yields CDR1 LNHDA and CDR2 SQIVND (reference sequence). The CDR3 DNA reads TGTGCCAGTAGTATAGCCCGGGACAGGGGCGCGGGAGAAAAACTGTTTTTT. Encoded protein: CASSIARDRGAGEKLFF.